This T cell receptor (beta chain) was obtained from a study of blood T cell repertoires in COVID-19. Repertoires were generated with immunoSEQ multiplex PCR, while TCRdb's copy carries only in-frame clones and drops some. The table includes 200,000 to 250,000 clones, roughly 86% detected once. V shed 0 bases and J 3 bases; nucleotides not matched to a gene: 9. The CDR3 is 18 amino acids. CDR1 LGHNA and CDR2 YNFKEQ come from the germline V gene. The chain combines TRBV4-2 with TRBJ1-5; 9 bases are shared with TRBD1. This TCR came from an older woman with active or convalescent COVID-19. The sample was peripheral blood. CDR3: CASSQEVSGTGNNQPQHF. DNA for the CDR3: TGTGCCAGCAGCCAAGAAGTTTCCGGGACAGGGAACAATCAGCCCCAGCATTTT.